This T cell receptor (beta chain) derives from a study of vaccination and CD4 T cells after COVID-19. Study background: Participants were administered two doses of either the BNT162b2 or the mRNA-1273 vaccine. Findings of the study overall: The median proportion of reactive clones detected only post-vaccination in convalescent patients was approximately 90%.

This clonotype was detected a few times. What it recognizes is unknown. The study sequenced cultured CD4+ T cell DNA using the Oncomine TCR Beta short-read assay. MiXCR was run by TCRdb on the PCR reads, yielding one entry per CDR3 protein. The repertoire consists of some 9,300 distinct CDR3 sequences, with 59% occurring once and the leading ten covering roughly a sixth. The treatment was: approximately nine-day PBMC culture with coronavirus spike peptide pools or control peptides (ViraFEST assay). ViraFEST enlarged antigen-specific T cell populations with peptide pools and afterwards sequenced TCRs. The TCR sequence derives from a human donor who had recovered from COVID-19. The sequenced sample was CD4+ T cells from blood, cultured in vitro.

CDR3 in amino acids: CASSSTGGGGYTF. CDR3 in DNA: TGTGCCAGCAGCTCGACAGGGGGTGGTGGCTACACCTTC. The J gene is TRBJ1-2, the V gene TRBV12-3 or TRBV12-4, with 9 bases fitting TRBD1. The CDR3 length is 13 residues. V dropped 6 bases and J dropped 7; count of bases not matched to a gene: 6.